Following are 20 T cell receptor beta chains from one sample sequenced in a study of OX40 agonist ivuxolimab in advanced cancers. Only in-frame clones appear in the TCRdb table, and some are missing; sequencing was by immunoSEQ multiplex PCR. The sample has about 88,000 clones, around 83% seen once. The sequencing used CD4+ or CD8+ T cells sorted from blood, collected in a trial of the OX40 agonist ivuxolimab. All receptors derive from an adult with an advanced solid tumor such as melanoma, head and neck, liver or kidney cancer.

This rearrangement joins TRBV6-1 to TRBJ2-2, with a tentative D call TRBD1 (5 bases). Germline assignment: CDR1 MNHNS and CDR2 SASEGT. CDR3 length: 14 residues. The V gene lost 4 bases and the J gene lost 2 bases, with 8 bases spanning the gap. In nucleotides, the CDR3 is TGTGCCAGCAGTGGACAGCGAAACACCGGGGAGCTGTTTTTT. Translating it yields CASSGQRNTGELFF.

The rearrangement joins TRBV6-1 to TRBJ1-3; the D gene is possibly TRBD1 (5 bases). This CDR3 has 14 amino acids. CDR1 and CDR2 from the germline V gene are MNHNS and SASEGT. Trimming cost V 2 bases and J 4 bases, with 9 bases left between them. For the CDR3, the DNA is TGTGCCAGCAGTGAACCGGGGGAAGGAAACACCATATATTTT. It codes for CASSEPGEGNTIYF.

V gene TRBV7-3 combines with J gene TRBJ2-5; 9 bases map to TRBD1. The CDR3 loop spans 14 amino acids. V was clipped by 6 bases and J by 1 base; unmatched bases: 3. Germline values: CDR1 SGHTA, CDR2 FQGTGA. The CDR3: CASSPQGAQETQYF. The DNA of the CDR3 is TGTGCCAGCAGTCCACAGGGGGCCCAAGAGACCCAGTACTTC.

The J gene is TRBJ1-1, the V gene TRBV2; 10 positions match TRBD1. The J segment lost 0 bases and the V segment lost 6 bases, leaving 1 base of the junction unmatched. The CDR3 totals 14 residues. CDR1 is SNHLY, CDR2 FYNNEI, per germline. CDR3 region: CASSDRGLNTEAFF. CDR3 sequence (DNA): TGTGCCAGCAGCGACAGGGGGCTGAACACTGAAGCTTTCTTT.

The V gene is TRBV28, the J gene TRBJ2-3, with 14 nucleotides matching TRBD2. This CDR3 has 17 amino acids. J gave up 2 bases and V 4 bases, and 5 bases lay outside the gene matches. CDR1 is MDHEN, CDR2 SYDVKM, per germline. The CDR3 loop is CASSSGTSGRFTDTQYF. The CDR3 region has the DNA TGTGCCAGCAGTTCGGGGACTAGCGGGAGATTCACAGATACGCAGTATTTT.

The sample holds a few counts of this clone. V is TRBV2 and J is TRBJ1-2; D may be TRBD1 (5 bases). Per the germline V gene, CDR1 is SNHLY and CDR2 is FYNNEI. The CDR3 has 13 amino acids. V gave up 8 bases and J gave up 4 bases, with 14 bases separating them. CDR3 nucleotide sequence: TGTGCCAGCTATTGGGGCGTCGGCTATGGCTACACCTTC. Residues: CASYWGVGYGYTF.

The CDR3 DNA sequence: TGTGCCAGCAGTAGGGGAACTAACTATGGCTACACCTTC. Protein sequence: CASSRGTNYGYTF. The chain is built from TRBV6-1 and TRBJ1-2, with D perhaps matching TRBD1 (5 bases). CDR3 length equals 13 residues. Germline V gene sequence: CDR1 MNHNS, CDR2 SASEGT. V lost 5 bases, J lost 0 bases, and 7 bases lay in between.

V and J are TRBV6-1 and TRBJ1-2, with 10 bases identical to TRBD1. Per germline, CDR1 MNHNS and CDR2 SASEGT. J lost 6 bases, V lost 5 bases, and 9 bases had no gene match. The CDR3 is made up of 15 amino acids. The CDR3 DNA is TGTGCCAGCAGTATATCCGGGACAGGGGCGGATGGCTACACCTTC. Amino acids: CASSISGTGADGYTF.

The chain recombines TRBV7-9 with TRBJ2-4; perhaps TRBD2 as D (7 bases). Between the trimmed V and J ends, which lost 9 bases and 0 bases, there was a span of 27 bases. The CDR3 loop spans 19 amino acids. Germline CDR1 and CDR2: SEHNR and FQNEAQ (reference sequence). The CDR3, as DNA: TGTGCCAGGCCCCCTGGGGGGGCCGAACGAACACTAGCCAAAAACATTCAGTACTTC. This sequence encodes CARPPGGAERTLAKNIQYF.

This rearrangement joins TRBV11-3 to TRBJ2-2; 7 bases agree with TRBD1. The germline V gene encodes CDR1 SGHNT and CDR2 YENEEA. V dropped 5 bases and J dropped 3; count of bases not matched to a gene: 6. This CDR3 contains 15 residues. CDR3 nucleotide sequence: TGTGCCAGCAGCCCAGGGGGTTTTCACACCGGGGAGCTGTTTTTT. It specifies CASSPGGFHTGELFF.

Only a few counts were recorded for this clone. The CDR3 DNA follows: TGTGCCACCCGCGAGGGGCAGCACGGGGAGCTGTTTTTT. Its translation: CATREGQHGELFF. The genes are TRBV5-8 and TRBJ2-2; the D gene could be TRBD1 or TRBD2 (5 bases each). Per the germline V gene, CDR1 is SGHTS and CDR2 is YDEGEE. V was cut by 9 bases and J by 7 bases, with 16 bases left in between. This CDR3 comprises 13 residues.

CDR3 residues: CASSPHSSGTEKLFF. The CDR3 DNA reads TGCGCCAGCAGCCCGCACAGCTCTGGTACTGAAAAACTGTTTTTT. This chain joins TRBV5-1 and TRBJ1-4, with D uncertain. The CDR3 sequence is 15 residues long. The germline gives CDR1 SGHRS, CDR2 YFSETQ. V lost 4 bases, J lost 7 bases, and 17 bases lay in between.

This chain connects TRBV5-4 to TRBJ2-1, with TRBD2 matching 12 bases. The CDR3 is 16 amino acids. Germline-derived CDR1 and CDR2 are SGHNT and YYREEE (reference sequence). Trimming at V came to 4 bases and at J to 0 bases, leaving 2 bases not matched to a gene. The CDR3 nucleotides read TGTGCCAGCAGCCCTAGCGGGGGGGCCTCCTACAATGAGCAGTTCTTC. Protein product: CASSPSGGASYNEQFF. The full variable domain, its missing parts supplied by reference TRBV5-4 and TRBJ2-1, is ETGVTQSPTHLIKTRGQQVTLRCSSQSGHNTVSWYQQALGQGPQFIFQYYREEENGRGNFPPRFSGLQFPNYSSELNVNALELDDSALYLCASSPSGGASYNEQFFGPGTRLTVL.

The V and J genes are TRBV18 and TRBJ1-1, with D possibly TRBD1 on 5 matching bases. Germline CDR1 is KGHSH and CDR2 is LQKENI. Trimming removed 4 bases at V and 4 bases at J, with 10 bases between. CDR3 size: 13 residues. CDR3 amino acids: CASSRDSFTEAFF. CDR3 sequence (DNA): TGTGCCAGCTCACGAGACAGTTTCACTGAAGCTTTCTTT.

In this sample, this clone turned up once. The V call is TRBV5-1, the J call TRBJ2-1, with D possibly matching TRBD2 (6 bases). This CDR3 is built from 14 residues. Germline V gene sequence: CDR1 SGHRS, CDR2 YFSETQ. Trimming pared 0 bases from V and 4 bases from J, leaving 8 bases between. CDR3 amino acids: CASSLGLGYNEQFF. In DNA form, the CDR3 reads TGCGCCAGCAGCTTGGGACTAGGGTACAATGAGCAGTTCTTC.

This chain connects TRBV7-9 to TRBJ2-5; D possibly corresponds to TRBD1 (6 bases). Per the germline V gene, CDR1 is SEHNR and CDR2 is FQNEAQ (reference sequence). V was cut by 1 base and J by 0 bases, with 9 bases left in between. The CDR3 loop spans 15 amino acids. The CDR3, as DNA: TGTGCCAGCAGCTTAGGAGACAGGTACCAAGAGACCCAGTACTTC. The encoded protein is CASSLGDRYQETQYF.

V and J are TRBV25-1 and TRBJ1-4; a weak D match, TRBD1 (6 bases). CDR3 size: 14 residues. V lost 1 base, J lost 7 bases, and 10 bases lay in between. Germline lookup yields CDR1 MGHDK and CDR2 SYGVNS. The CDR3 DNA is TGTGCCAGCAGTGAATCACAGGGTACTGAAAAACTGTTTTTT. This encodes CASSESQGTEKLFF.

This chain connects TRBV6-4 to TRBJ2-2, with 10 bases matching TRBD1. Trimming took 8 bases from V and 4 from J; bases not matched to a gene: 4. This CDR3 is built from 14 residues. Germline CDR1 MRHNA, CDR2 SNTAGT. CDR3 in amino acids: CASQRTGGTGELFF. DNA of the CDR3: TGTGCCAGCCAAAGGACAGGGGGCACCGGGGAGCTGTTTTTT.

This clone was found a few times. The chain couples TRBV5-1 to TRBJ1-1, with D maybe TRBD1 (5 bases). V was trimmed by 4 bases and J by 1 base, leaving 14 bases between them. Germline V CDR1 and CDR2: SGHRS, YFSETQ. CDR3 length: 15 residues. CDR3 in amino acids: CASSVEGLGNTEAFF. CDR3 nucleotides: TGCGCCAGCAGCGTCGAGGGACTGGGGAACACTGAAGCTTTCTTT.

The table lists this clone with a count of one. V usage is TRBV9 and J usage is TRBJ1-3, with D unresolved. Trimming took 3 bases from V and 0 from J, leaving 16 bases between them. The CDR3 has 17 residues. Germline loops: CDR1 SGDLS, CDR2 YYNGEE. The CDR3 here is CASSEAGYGLSGNTIYF. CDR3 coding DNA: TGTGCCAGCAGCGAGGCGGGTTATGGCCTCTCTGGAAACACCATATATTTT. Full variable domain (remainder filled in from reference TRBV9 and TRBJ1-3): DSGVTQTPKHLITATGQRVTLRCSPRSGDLSVYWYQQSLDQGLQFLIQYYNGEERAKGNILERFSAQQFPDLHSELNLSSLELGDSALYFCASSEAGYGLSGNTIYFGEGSWLTVV.